A single sample is the source of the 17 T cell receptor beta chains below, sequenced in a study of shared clonotypes between healthy human individuals. Sequenced by immunoSEQ multiplex PCR; TCRdb stores in-frame clones only, minus some. This table holds some 2,100,000 clones, approximately 94% found once. What was sequenced was naive CD4+ T cells sorted from blood. Stated subset: CD45RA+ positively selected. The origin of the receptors is a young man in good health.

This chain connects TRBV6-5 to TRBJ1-1; 7 bases are a match to TRBD1. The CDR3 has 15 residues. The ends lost 0 bases at V and 4 bases at J; junction bases unmatched: 5. Germline assignment: CDR1 MNHEY and CDR2 SVGAGI. The CDR3, as DNA: TGTGCCAGCAGTTACTCGGGGAGGGGGCCCACTGAAGCTTTCTTT. Amino acids: CASSYSGRGPTEAFF.

The chain has TRBV6-5 and TRBJ2-3; D remains ambiguous. The CDR3 length is 13 residues. Germline V gene sequence: CDR1 MNHEY, CDR2 SVGAGI. Trimming pared 10 bases from V and 0 bases from J, leaving 11 bases between. CDR3: CATGGPSTDTQYF. CDR3 coding DNA: TGTGCCACGGGCGGCCCTAGCACAGATACGCAGTATTTT.

This clone was picked up a small number of times. The V gene is TRBV7-9, the J gene TRBJ1-1; weak D call: TRBD1 (5 bases). The CDR3 totals 15 residues. Germline V gene data show CDR1 as SEHNR and CDR2 as FQNEAQ (reference sequence). Trimming stripped 5 bases from V and 0 bases from J, with 13 bases between. This chain's CDR3 is CASSPGDLMNTEAFF. The CDR3 DNA is TGTGCCAGCAGCCCGGGGGATCTAATGAACACTGAAGCTTTCTTT. The entire variable domain, with the rest obtained from reference TRBV7-9 and TRBJ1-1, is as follows: DTGVSQNPRHKITKRGQNVTFRCDPISEHNRLYWYRQTLGQGPEFLTYFQNEAQLEKSRLLSDRFSAERPKGSFSTLEIQRTEQGDSAMYLCASSPGDLMNTEAFFGQGTRLTVV.

The chain links TRBV9 to TRBJ2-7; D is perhaps TRBD2 (6 bases). The V gene's germline CDR1 is SGDLS and CDR2 YYNGEE. The V end was cut by 3 bases, the J end by 7 bases, with 14 bases between. The CDR3 has 13 residues. This CDR3 reads CASSAGLVEEQYF. In DNA form, the CDR3 reads TGTGCCAGCAGCGCGGGACTCGTTGAAGAGCAGTACTTC.

Points on this clone: The same CDR3 is also encoded by other DNA sequences in this sample. The CDR3 here is CASRGDSNTGELFF. The CDR3 DNA reads TGTGCCAGCAGAGGAGACTCGAACACCGGGGAGCTGTTTTTT. The chain has TRBV2 and TRBJ2-2; D not certain. The V gene lost 6 bases and the J gene lost 0 bases, with 8 bases spanning the gap. Germline V gene sequence: CDR1 SNHLY, CDR2 FYNNEI. This CDR3 is built from 14 residues.

Turning to this clone: Distinct nucleotide sequences in the sample also encode this CDR3. The chain has TRBV11-3 and TRBJ2-1, with TRBD2 as a possible D gene (5 bases). CDR1 SGHNT and CDR2 YENEEA come from the germline V gene. Trimming shortened V by 5 bases and J by 5 bases, and 7 bases separated the two germline ends. The CDR3 totals 12 residues. CDR3 DNA: TGTGCCAGCAGCAGAGCGGACAATGAGCAGTTCTTC. Protein: CASSRADNEQFF.

This rearrangement joins TRBV12-5 to TRBJ1-2; 8 bases match TRBD1. V lost 5 bases and J lost 3; bases outside the gene matches: 8. The CDR3 totals 15 residues. The germline CDR1 and CDR2 sequences are LGHNT and FRNRAP. The CDR3 DNA reads TGTGCTAGTGGTCCTTTTCCGACAGGGGACTATGGCTACACCTTC. This gives the protein CASGPFPTGDYGYTF.

The chain couples TRBV11-3 to TRBJ2-3, with a tentative D call TRBD2 (6 bases). Trimming took off 5 bases at V and 0 bases at J, with 12 bases between the two ends. Germline V CDR1 and CDR2: SGHNT, YENEEA. The CDR3 consists of 15 residues. CDR3 nucleotides: TGTGCCAGCAGCCCCGGGACTTCGAGCACAGATACGCAGTATTTT. It specifies CASSPGTSSTDTQYF.

For this clone: Distinct nucleotide sequences in the sample also encode this CDR3. This rearrangement joins TRBV15 to TRBJ1-2; no reliable D call. From germline, CDR1 is LNHNV and CDR2 YYDKDF (reference sequence). CDR3 size: 12 residues. Trimming pared 0 bases from V and 5 bases from J, leaving 4 bases between. For the CDR3, the DNA is TGTGCCACCAGCAGAGATACATATGGCTACACCTTC. Residues: CATSRDTYGYTF.

In the case of this clone: The identical CDR3 is also encoded by other nucleotide sequences in the sample. The J gene is TRBJ1-6, the V gene TRBV18, with D uncertain. The CDR3 extends over 16 amino acids. Germline V CDR1 and CDR2: KGHSH, LQKENI. V gave up 0 bases and J gave up 0 bases, with 6 bases separating them. CDR3 protein: CASSPPGSSYNSPLHF. CDR3 in DNA: TGTGCCAGCTCACCACCGGGGAGCTCCTATAATTCACCCCTCCACTTT.

The CDR3 loop is CASSLLGQPTTDTQYF. In DNA, the CDR3 is TGTGCCAGCAGTTTATTGGGTCAGCCTACCACAGATACGCAGTATTTT. The chain combines TRBV28 with TRBJ2-3; D uncertain. V lost 1 base to trimming and J lost 2 bases, with 13 bases between them. CDR3 length: 16 amino acids. Germline CDR1 and CDR2: MDHEN and SYDVKM.

This sequence joins TRBV7-2 and TRBJ1-6; 8 positions match TRBD1. The V and J ends lost 5 bases and 5 bases, in that order; junction bases with no gene match: 8. Looked up from germline, CDR1 is SGHTA and CDR2 is FQGNSA. The CDR3 spans 16 residues. Here the CDR3 DNA reads TGTGCCAGCAGCCCATGGACAGGGTCTCATAATTCACCCCTCCACTTT. It specifies CASSPWTGSHNSPLHF.

This clone was detected only once. This rearrangement joins TRBV6-5 to TRBJ1-6; TRBD1 is a possible D gene (5 bases). Trimming cost V 2 bases and J 5 bases, with 10 bases left between them. CDR1 is MNHEY and CDR2 is SVGAGI in the germline V gene. There are 15 residues in the CDR3. CDR3: CASSYGGADNSPLHF. The CDR3 region has the DNA TGTGCCAGCAGTTACGGAGGGGCAGATAATTCACCCCTCCACTTT.

The chain uses TRBV20-1 and TRBJ2-7; D ambiguous. V lost 0 bases and J lost 7, with 7 bases in between. The germline CDR1 and CDR2 sequences are DFQATT and SNEGSKA (reference sequence). This CDR3 comprises 11 residues. The chain's CDR3 is CSARDGSEQYF. CDR3 nucleotide sequence: TGCAGTGCTAGAGATGGAAGTGAGCAGTACTTC.

The chain combines TRBV7-8 with TRBJ1-4; 7 bases line up with TRBD1. This CDR3 has 16 amino acids. V lost 4 bases and J lost 2; bases outside the gene matches: 7. Germline CDR1 reads SGHVS; CDR2 reads FQNEAQ. CDR3 region: CASSSRQGGTNEKLFF. The CDR3 bases are TGTGCCAGCAGCTCACGACAGGGCGGGACTAATGAAAAACTGTTTTTT.

CDR3 nucleotide sequence: TGTGCCAGCAGCTTATCCGGGACCACGGGGGCTTTCTTT. Amino acid sequence: CASSLSGTTGAFF. This chain uses TRBV9 with TRBJ1-1; weak D call: TRBD1 (5 bases). CDR1 and CDR2 (germline): SGDLS, YYNGEE. The CDR3 sequence is 13 residues long. V was trimmed by 4 bases and J by 11 bases, leaving 18 bases between them.

The CDR3 nucleotides are TGTGCCAGCAGTCCGGGACAGGCGTCACCCCTCCACTTT. As protein: CASSPGQASPLHF. This chain uses TRBV6-4 with TRBJ1-6; 8 bases are shared with TRBD1. V was pared by 5 bases and J by 10 bases, with 4 bases of the junction left unmatched. In germline, CDR1 is MRHNA, CDR2 SNTAGT. There are 13 residues in the CDR3.